This T cell receptor beta chain was profiled in a study of early T cells in non-severe SARS-CoV-2 infection. Overall study context: Chains from this unsorted whole-blood bulk RNA could not be paired.

Germline assignment: CDR1 KGHSY and CDR2 FQNENV. This CDR3 is built from 16 residues. V was pared by 1 base and J by 6 bases, with 9 bases of the junction left unmatched. Each CDR3 protein is one row after TCRdb ran MiXCR on the 5' RACE reads. This repertoire shows about 48,000 distinct CDR3 sequences, around 7.7% found once; its top ten account for roughly 6%. This clonotype was found a few times. This chain connects TRBV16 to TRBJ1-2, with 9 bases identical to TRBD1. The sequenced sample was whole blood. The clonotype was recovered from an adult who was a healthcare worker with PCR-confirmed SARS-CoV-2 infection or an uninfected control (not recorded which). Here the CDR3 DNA reads TGTGCCAGCAGCCAATTGGGGACAGGGAATTTCGATGGCTACACCTTC. Protein: CASSQLGTGNFDGYTF.